This T cell receptor (beta chain) was found in a study of blood T cell repertoires in COVID-19 (dated by TCRdb to 2020 to 2022). Regarding the complete study: Samples covering the acute and convalescent phases of COVID-19 were provided by collaborators in the United States, Italy and Spain. The prospective study material was composed of cDNA or gDNA derived from T cells, B-cell-depleted T cells, or PBMCs. Subjects who had been exposed to COVID-19, were actively infected with it, or had recovered from it provided the deeply sampled blood TCRbeta repertoires that made up the dataset. The repertoires were released in a freely available public database intended as a resource for research on the immune response to SARS-CoV-2. The samples were drawn from the first 160 participants of the ongoing ImmuneRACE study and from over a thousand subjects provided by 6 global collaborators. Nearly every sample came with metadata listing a de-identified subject ID, COVID-19 status, age in years and sex. Where available, HLA class I and class II types were taken from metadata supplied by the sample provider and were not determined by assay-based typing.

Comment on this clone: Which antigen it targets is not known. No quality values exist for individual bases; no much larger clone is one base distant.

TCRbeta CDR3 regions were amplified from genomic DNA using the immunoSEQ Assay, a bias-controlled multiplex PCR. In the authors' own workflow: Nucleated cell counts per sample were estimated from amplification of reference gene primers within the assay. To quantify the absolute abundance of each unique TCRbeta CDR3 rearrangement, sequence reads were collapsed and filtered. Productive Simpson clonality was computed per sample as the square root of Simpson's diversity index over productive rearrangements. In its TCRdb copy, this immuneACCESS table keeps in-frame sequences only and misses some clones. Where compared with another copy, unresolved V genes explain less than half of these, and the others have no known cause. That table gives V, J and clone size, and the DNA gave D and trimming. For this sample there are some 270,000 clones; approximately 88% appear just once. Clones ranked in the top ten supply 1.7% of the sample.

The paper as a whole reports these results and caveats: Clinical and demographic metadata were provided uncurated, with the amount varying by source and participant.

Enrolling through a virtual design, the prospective study's participants ranged in age from roughly 18 to 95 years and lived across 24 United States geographic areas. In the prospective study, participants were assigned to cohorts based on the clinical history participants reported in a screening survey and a study questionnaire. Recovered participants in ImmuneRACE Cohort 3 were defined as having two consecutive negative NP/OP PCR tests, clearance from a healthcare professional, or resolution of symptoms. Mobile phlebotomists in the prospective study collected whole blood, serum and a nasopharyngeal or oropharyngeal swab from every participant. Participants in the prospective study had the option to provide additional blood draws and questionnaires over a roughly two-month period. Blood samples from the prospective study were shipped frozen or at room temperature prior to DNA extraction. Sequences MNHNS (CDR1) and SASEGT (CDR2) are obtained from the germline V gene. V is trimmed back by 4 bases and J by 0 bases, and the junction contains 10 bases that no gene match accounts for. The CDR3 has 17 amino acids, counting the end cysteine and phenylalanine. The read is trimmed to its CDR3 DNA, 51 bases read in frame from base 1.

Sequencing was carried out using PBMCs or T cells enriched from blood (not recorded which). The receptor comes from a woman in her thirties or forties who had recovered from COVID-19. Recombination linked TRBV6-1 to TRBJ2-7; TRBD1 lines up with 9 middle nucleotides. The CDR3 in this case is CASSVEGGTGTSYEQYF. The bases read TGTGCCAGCAGTGTCGAAGGTGGGACAGGGACCTCCTACGAGCAGTACTTC.